This record covers a single TCR beta chain. Its antigen is unknown. This sample was included in a study of monozygotic twins with cystic fibrosis. Study-level results: In this small cohort, shared CDR3 numbers showed no association with age, concordance or disease severity.

TCRdb's copy holds only in-frame clones and misses some; the assay was immunoSEQ multiplex PCR. The sample lists 12,000 to 15,000 clones, roughly 98% occurring once. V was clipped by 6 bases and J by 2 bases, with 8 bases between them. The CDR3 extends over 11 amino acids. The germline CDR1 and CDR2 sequences are SQVTM and ANQGSEA. The V gene is TRBV29-1, the J gene TRBJ2-7; tentative D call: TRBD2 (5 bases). Sequencing input: blood. The sequence was obtained from a girl aged 2-10 years with cystic fibrosis. The CDR3 nucleotides are TGCAGCGTCGGGATAGCCTACGAGCAGTACTTC. Its protein product is CSVGIAYEQYF.